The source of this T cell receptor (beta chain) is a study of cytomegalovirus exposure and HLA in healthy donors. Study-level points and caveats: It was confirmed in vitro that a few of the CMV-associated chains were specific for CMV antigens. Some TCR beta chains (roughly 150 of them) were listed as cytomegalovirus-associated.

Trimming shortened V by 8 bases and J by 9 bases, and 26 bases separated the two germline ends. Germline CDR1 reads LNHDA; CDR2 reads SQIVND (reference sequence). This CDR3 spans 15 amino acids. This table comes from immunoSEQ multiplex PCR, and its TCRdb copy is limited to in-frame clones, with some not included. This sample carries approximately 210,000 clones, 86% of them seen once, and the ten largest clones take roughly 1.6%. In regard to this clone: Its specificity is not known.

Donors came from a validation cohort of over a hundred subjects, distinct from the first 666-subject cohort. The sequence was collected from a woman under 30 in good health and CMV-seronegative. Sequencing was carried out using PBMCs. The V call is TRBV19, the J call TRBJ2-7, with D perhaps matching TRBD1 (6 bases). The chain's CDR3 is CASSPSGTNPEGQYF. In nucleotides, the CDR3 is TGTGCCAGTTCACCTTCCGGGACAAACCCCGAGGGGCAGTACTTC.